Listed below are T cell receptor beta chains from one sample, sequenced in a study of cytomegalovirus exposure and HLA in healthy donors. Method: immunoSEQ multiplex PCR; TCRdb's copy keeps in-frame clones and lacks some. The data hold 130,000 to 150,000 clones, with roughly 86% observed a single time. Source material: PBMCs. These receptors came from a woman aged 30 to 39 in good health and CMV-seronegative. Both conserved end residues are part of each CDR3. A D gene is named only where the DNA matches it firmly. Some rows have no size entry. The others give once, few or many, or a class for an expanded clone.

CDR3 protein: CAGHSVQGAGANVLTF
CDR3 DNA: TGTGCCGGTCACTCAGTCCAGGGCGCGGGGGCCAACGTCCTGACTTTC
J gene: TRBJ2-6
clone size: .
D gene: .
V gene: TRBV7-9

CDR3 protein: CASSLTGDTQYF
CDR3 DNA: TGCGCCAGCAGCTTAACAGGGGATACGCAGTATTTT
J gene: TRBJ2-3
clone size: .
D gene: .
V gene: TRBV5-1

CDR3 protein: CASSLETGGSYEQYF
CDR3 DNA: TGCGCCAGCAGCTTGGAAACAGGGGGCTCGTACGAGCAGTACTTC
J gene: TRBJ2-7
clone size: .
D gene: TRBD1
V gene: TRBV5-1

CDR3 protein: CASSTIPDMNTEAFF
CDR3 DNA: TGTGCCAGTAGTACGATCCCAGATATGAACACTGAAGCTTTCTTT
J gene: TRBJ1-1
clone size: .
D gene: .
V gene: TRBV19

CDR3 protein: CASSPPSGQETQYF
CDR3 DNA: TGTGCCAGCTCACCACCGTCCGGCCAAGAGACCCAGTACTTC
J gene: TRBJ2-5
clone size: once
D gene: .
V gene: TRBV18

CDR3 protein: CASRGRGGDDQYF
CDR3 DNA: TGTGCCAGCAGAGGGCGGGGGGGGGATGACCAGTACTTC
J gene: TRBJ2-5
clone size: .
D gene: TRBD2
V gene: TRBV5-4

CDR3 protein: CASRHSLDNYNSPLHF
CDR3 DNA: TGTGCCAGCAGGCACAGCTTAGACAATTATAATTCACCCCTCCACTTT
J gene: TRBJ1-6
clone size: .
D gene: .
V gene: TRBV2

CDR3 protein: CASSVDRGYEQYF
CDR3 DNA: TGTGCCAGCAGCGTGGACAGGGGATACGAGCAGTACTTC
J gene: TRBJ2-7
clone size: .
D gene: TRBD1
V gene: TRBV5-6

CDR3 protein: CASSPSGGAEETQYF
CDR3 DNA: TGTGCCAGCAGCCCCAGCGGGGGGGCCGAGGAGACCCAGTACTTC
J gene: TRBJ2-5
clone size: once
D gene: TRBD2
V gene: TRBV9

CDR3 protein: CASSEAAESYEQYF
CDR3 DNA: TGTGCCAGCAGTGAAGCGGCTGAATCCTACGAGCAGTACTTC
J gene: TRBJ2-7
clone size: .
D gene: .
V gene: TRBV6-1

CDR3 protein: CASSPQRGRASPLHF
CDR3 DNA: TGTGCCAGCAGCCCCCAAAGGGGGCGCGCTTCACCCCTCCACTTT
J gene: TRBJ1-6
clone size: .
D gene: TRBD1
V gene: TRBV28

CDR3 protein: CASSPGTGGVQPQHF
CDR3 DNA: TGTGCCAGCAGTCCGGGGACAGGGGGGGTGCAGCCCCAGCATTTT
J gene: TRBJ1-5
clone size: .
D gene: TRBD1
V gene: TRBV27

CDR3 protein: CAGSFLALGAGELFF
CDR3 DNA: TGTGCCGGCAGTTTTCTTGCCTTAGGGGCCGGGGAGCTGTTTTTT
J gene: TRBJ2-2
clone size: once
D gene: .
V gene: TRBV28

CDR3 protein: CATSRETSGVNEQFF
CDR3 DNA: TGTGCCACCAGCAGAGAAACTAGCGGGGTAAATGAGCAGTTCTTC
J gene: TRBJ2-1
clone size: .
D gene: TRBD2
V gene: TRBV15

CDR3 protein: CASSYGGATNEKLFF
CDR3 DNA: TGTGCCAGCAGTTATGGGGGGGCAACTAATGAAAAACTGTTTTTT
J gene: TRBJ1-4
clone size: .
D gene: .
V gene: TRBV6-5

CDR3 protein: CASRPRSGPDQPQHF
CDR3 DNA: TGTGCCAGCAGACCACGTTCTGGGCCTGATCAGCCCCAGCATTTT
J gene: TRBJ1-5
clone size: .
D gene: .
V gene: TRBV6-6

CDR3 protein: CASSPQGGDYGYTF
CDR3 DNA: TGTGCCAGCAGCCCCCAAGGGGGCGACTATGGCTACACCTTC
J gene: TRBJ1-2
clone size: .
D gene: TRBD1
V gene: TRBV7-2

CDR3 protein: CASESIHRGHLTITSTGELFF
CDR3 DNA: TGTGCCAGCGAATCGATTCACAGGGGGCACTTGACAATAACCTCCACCGGGGAGCTGTTTTTT
J gene: TRBJ2-2
clone size: .
D gene: TRBD1
V gene: TRBV28

CDR3 protein: CTSSIVGRKTYGYTF
CDR3 DNA: TGCACCAGCAGCATAGTGGGGCGAAAGACCTATGGCTACACCTTC
J gene: TRBJ1-2
clone size: .
D gene: .
V gene: TRBV1

CDR3 protein: CSRRWGVNTEAFF
CDR3 DNA: TGCAGCCGAAGGTGGGGGGTGAACACTGAAGCTTTCTTT
J gene: TRBJ1-1
clone size: .
D gene: .
V gene: TRBV29-1

CDR3 protein: CASSVGGTTDTQYF
CDR3 DNA: TGTGCCAGCAGCGTCGGGGGGACGACAGATACGCAGTATTTT
J gene: TRBJ2-3
clone size: once
D gene: TRBD2
V gene: TRBV9

CDR3 protein: CASGFGVETQYF
CDR3 DNA: TGTGCTAGTGGTTTCGGGGTTGAGACCCAGTACTTC
J gene: TRBJ2-5
clone size: .
D gene: .
V gene: TRBV12-5

CDR3 protein: CASSKNRGNNQPQHF
CDR3 DNA: TGTGCCAGCAGCAAGAACAGGGGTAACAATCAGCCCCAGCATTTT
J gene: TRBJ1-5
clone size: .
D gene: TRBD1
V gene: TRBV28

CDR3 protein: CASSYSAPGEIYGYTF
CDR3 DNA: TGTGCCAGCAGTTACTCGGCACCAGGGGAGATCTATGGCTACACCTTC
J gene: TRBJ1-2
clone size: .
D gene: .
V gene: TRBV6-5

CDR3 protein: CASSRQGTDTIYF
CDR3 DNA: TGTGCCAGCAGCAGACAGGGAACGGACACCATATATTTT
J gene: TRBJ1-3
clone size: .
D gene: TRBD1
V gene: TRBV6-1

CDR3 protein: CASSSTGANVLTF
CDR3 DNA: TGTGCCAGCAGTTCCACTGGGGCCAACGTCCTGACTTTC
J gene: TRBJ2-6
clone size: .
D gene: .
V gene: TRBV2

CDR3 protein: CASSRGLNTEAFF
CDR3 DNA: TGTGCCAGCAGTCGGGGTCTAAACACTGAAGCTTTCTTT
J gene: TRBJ1-1
clone size: .
D gene: .
V gene: TRBV6-6

CDR3 protein: CASSSLRGTDTQYF
CDR3 DNA: TGTGCCAGCAGCAGCCTGAGGGGCACAGATACGCAGTATTTT
J gene: TRBJ2-3
clone size: .
D gene: .
V gene: TRBV2

CDR3 protein: CASSLASSGGQETQYF
CDR3 DNA: TGCGCCAGCAGCTTGGCTTCTAGCGGGGGCCAAGAGACCCAGTACTTC
J gene: TRBJ2-5
clone size: .
D gene: TRBD2
V gene: TRBV5-1

CDR3 protein: CASSLGEGSTIYF
CDR3 DNA: TGTGCCAGCAGTTTGGGTGAGGGTAGCACCATATATTTT
J gene: TRBJ1-3
clone size: .
D gene: .
V gene: TRBV27

CDR3 protein: CASSVARGNYGYTF
CDR3 DNA: TGTGCCAGCAGTGTTGCCAGGGGGAACTATGGCTACACCTTC
J gene: TRBJ1-2
clone size: .
D gene: TRBD1
V gene: TRBV2

CDR3 protein: CASSGLAGGPDTQYF
CDR3 DNA: TGTGCCAGCAGTGGACTAGCGGGGGGGCCAGATACGCAGTATTTT
J gene: TRBJ2-3
clone size: many
D gene: TRBD2
V gene: TRBV6-1

CDR3 protein: CASSVDNSMNTEAFF
CDR3 DNA: TGTGCCAGCAGCGTAGATAACAGCATGAACACTGAAGCTTTCTTT
J gene: TRBJ1-1
clone size: once
D gene: .
V gene: TRBV9

CDR3 protein: CASSQLAGEHNEQFF
CDR3 DNA: TGTGCCAGCAGCCAACTAGCGGGGGAACACAATGAGCAGTTCTTC
J gene: TRBJ2-1
clone size: few
D gene: TRBD2
V gene: TRBV6-4

CDR3 protein: CASSAERENTEAFF
CDR3 DNA: TGTGCCAGCAGCGCGGAGAGGGAGAACACTGAAGCTTTCTTT
J gene: TRBJ1-1
clone size: few
D gene: .
V gene: TRBV7-2

CDR3 protein: CATSINQATGDRETQYF
CDR3 DNA: TGTGCCACCAGCATTAATCAGGCGACAGGGGATCGGGAGACCCAGTACTTC
J gene: TRBJ2-5
clone size: .
D gene: TRBD1
V gene: TRBV15

CDR3 protein: CASSYRACGNTIYF
CDR3 DNA: TGTGCCAGCAGCTACAGGGCTTGTGGAAACACCATATATTTT
J gene: TRBJ1-3
clone size: .
D gene: .
V gene: TRBV14

CDR3 protein: CSVDDAGSNYGYTF
CDR3 DNA: TGCAGCGTTGATGACGCCGGGAGTAACTATGGCTACACCTTC
J gene: TRBJ1-2
clone size: .
D gene: .
V gene: TRBV29-1

CDR3 protein: CASSGRVGQGGETQYF
CDR3 DNA: TGTGCCAGCAGTGGCAGGGTGGGGCAGGGAGGAGAGACCCAGTACTTC
J gene: TRBJ2-5
clone size: .
D gene: .
V gene: TRBV9

CDR3 protein: CASSAQGQGAQPQHF
CDR3 DNA: TGTGCCAGCAGCGCCCAGGGACAGGGGGCTCAGCCCCAGCATTTT
J gene: TRBJ1-5
clone size: .
D gene: TRBD1
V gene: TRBV2

CDR3 protein: CASSISGTAEAFF
CDR3 DNA: TGTGCCAGTAGTATATCCGGGACAGCTGAAGCTTTCTTT
J gene: TRBJ1-1
clone size: once
D gene: TRBD1
V gene: TRBV19

CDR3 protein: CASSRMGQLYGYTF
CDR3 DNA: TGTGCCAGCAGCCGAATGGGACAGCTTTATGGCTACACCTTC
J gene: TRBJ1-2
clone size: .
D gene: TRBD1
V gene: TRBV7-9

CDR3 protein: CASSFAGGNNQPQHF
CDR3 DNA: TGTGCCAGCAGTTTTGCGGGGGGCAACAATCAGCCCCAGCATTTT
J gene: TRBJ1-5
clone size: .
D gene: .
V gene: TRBV28

CDR3 protein: CASSLGQTGQGYTF
CDR3 DNA: TGTGCCAGCAGCTTAGGACAAACAGGGCAAGGCTACACCTTC
J gene: TRBJ1-2
clone size: .
D gene: .
V gene: TRBV7-2

CDR3 protein: CAISAAGTDYNEQFF
CDR3 DNA: TGTGCCATCAGTGCAGCCGGGACAGACTACAATGAGCAGTTCTTC
J gene: TRBJ2-1
clone size: .
D gene: TRBD1
V gene: TRBV10-3